This T cell receptor beta chain derives from a study of blood T cells in healthy people across ages. Study context: Roughly one uniquely barcoded beta molecule per two T cells was captured. Findings and caveats of the study: The fall in TCR beta diversity per million T cells was roughly linear with age. Across samples, TCR beta diversity tracked strongly with naive T cell percentage.

Together with a sample-barcoded 5' primer, a J-beta primer mix was included in a second PCR lasting about 7 to 11 cycles. Each cDNA molecule carried a tag from a template-switch adaptor that contained 12 random nucleotides. One entry per CDR3 protein results from TCRdb running MiXCR on the 5' RACE reads. The data show 1.5 million to 2 million distinct CDR3 sequences, roughly 52% seen once. On this clonotype itself: Its cognate antigen is unknown.

From germline, CDR1 is LGHDT and CDR2 YNNKEL (reference sequence). CDR3 length equals 11 residues. The V gene lost 3 bases and the J gene lost 6 bases, with 5 bases spanning the gap. This TCR was sampled from a woman in her 40s in good health. This sequence joins TRBV3-1 and TRBJ1-1; D is undetermined. The sequencing input was blood. CDR3 bases: TGTGCCAGCAGCCACATGGCTGAAGCTTTCTTT. It specifies CASSHMAEAFF.